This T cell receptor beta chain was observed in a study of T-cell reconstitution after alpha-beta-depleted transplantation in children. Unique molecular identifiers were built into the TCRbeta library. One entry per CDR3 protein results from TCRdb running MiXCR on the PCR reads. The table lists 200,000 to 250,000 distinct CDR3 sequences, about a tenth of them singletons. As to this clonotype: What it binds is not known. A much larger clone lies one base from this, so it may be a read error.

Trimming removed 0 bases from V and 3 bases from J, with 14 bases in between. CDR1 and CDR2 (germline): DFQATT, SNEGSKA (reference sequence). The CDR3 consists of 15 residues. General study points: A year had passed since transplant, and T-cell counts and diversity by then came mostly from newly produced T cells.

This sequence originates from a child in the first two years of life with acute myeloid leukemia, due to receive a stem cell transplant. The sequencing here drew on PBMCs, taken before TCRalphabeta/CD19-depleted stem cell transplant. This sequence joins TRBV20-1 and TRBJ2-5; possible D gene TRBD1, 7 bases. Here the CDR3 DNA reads TGCAGTGCTAGAGAGGCAGGGGGGTTAAAAGAGACCCAGTACTTC. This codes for CSAREAGGLKETQYF.